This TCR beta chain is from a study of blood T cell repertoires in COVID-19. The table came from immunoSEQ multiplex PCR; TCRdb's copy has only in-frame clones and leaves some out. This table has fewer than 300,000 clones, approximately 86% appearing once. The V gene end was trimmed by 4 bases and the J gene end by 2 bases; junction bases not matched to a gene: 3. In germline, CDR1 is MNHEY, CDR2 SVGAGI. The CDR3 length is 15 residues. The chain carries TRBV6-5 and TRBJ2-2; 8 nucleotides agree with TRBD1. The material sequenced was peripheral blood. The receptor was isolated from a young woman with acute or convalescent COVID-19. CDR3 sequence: CASSSGQVNTGELFF. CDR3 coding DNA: TGTGCCAGCAGTTCGGGACAGGTTAACACCGGGGAGCTGTTTTTT.